The text below deals with one T cell receptor (beta chain). What it binds is not known. Sorted-subset replicate PCRs used about 200 ng DNA, around 27,000 T cell genomes. Using immunoSEQ multiplex PCR, the repertoire was profiled, and TCRdb retains in-frame clones only, with some absent. The sample has 2 million to 2.5 million clones, about 94% seen once; the top ten hold around 1.1%. The data originate from a study of shared clonotypes between healthy human individuals. CD8 cells regarded as naive lacked CD45RO, were positively chosen for CCR7, and omitted terminally differentiated effector memory CD45RA+ cells. Study-level points and caveats: Since donors were few, the genetic and exposure-history diversity represented was limited. Memory subsets generally showed lower estimated richness than naive subsets. Sharing across four donors was highest in naive CD4 (roughly 5%) and lowest in memory CD8 (0.4%).

Sample: naive CD8+ T cells sorted from blood. This TCR was recovered from a man younger than 35 in good health.

Here the CDR3 DNA reads TGTGCCAGCAGTGAATTTAACGGGGGAATGGAGACCCAGTACTTC. It encodes CASSEFNGGMETQYF. The chain combines TRBV25-1 with TRBJ2-5; TRBD2 might be the D (6 bases). Germline lookup yields CDR1 MGHDK and CDR2 SYGVNS. Between the trimmed V and J ends, which lost 1 base and 5 bases, there was a span of 14 bases. This CDR3 region has 15 residues.